The 10 T cell receptor beta chains listed next were all sequenced from one sample in a study of shared clonotypes between healthy human individuals. Some clones are missing from TCRdb's copy, which holds only in-frame ones; the method was immunoSEQ multiplex PCR. In the table there are about 1.1 million clones, approximately 80% of which are singletons. The specimen sequenced was memory CD4+ T cells from PBMCs. Stated subset: CD45RA-negative fraction. These receptors were taken from a man aged 18 to 30 in good health. Some clones in this sample may be carry-over from other donors' samples.

A single count supports this clone. The V call is TRBV7-9, the J call TRBJ2-5; a possible D gene is TRBD1 (6 bases). V lost 0 bases and J 5 bases, leaving 10 bases between the germline ends. Germline CDR1 SEHNR, CDR2 FQNEAQ (reference sequence). This CDR3 is 14 amino acids long. The CDR3 here is CASSLAGGTETQYF. In DNA form, the CDR3 reads TGTGCCAGCAGCTTAGCTGGGGGCACGGAGACCCAGTACTTC.

This chain links TRBV27 with TRBJ1-4; 11 bases align to TRBD1. Germline V gene lookup returns CDR1 MNHEY and CDR2 SMNVEV (reference sequence). V gave up 0 bases and J gave up 0 bases; unmatched junction bases: 3. The length of the CDR3 is 18 residues. CDR3 sequence (DNA): TGTGCCAGCAGTTTATCGCCGGGACAGGGGGCAACTAATGAAAAACTGTTTTTT. This gives the protein CASSLSPGQGATNEKLFF.

A remark on this clone: The same CDR3 can be traced to other DNA sequences in this sample. The V gene is TRBV6-1, the J gene TRBJ1-5; 10 bases align to TRBD1. Unmatched junction bases numbered 1, after V lost 6 bases and J lost 2 bases. The CDR3 has 14 amino acids. Germline values: CDR1 MNHNS, CDR2 SASEGT. The DNA for the CDR3 is TGTGCCAGCAGCGGACAGGGGGGCAATCAGCCCCAGCATTTT. It specifies CASSGQGGNQPQHF.

The CDR3 is CASSDRQPQHF. CDR3 nucleotide sequence: TGTGCCAGCAGTGACCGTCAGCCCCAGCATTTT. The rearrangement uses TRBV28 and TRBJ1-5; no firm D call. This CDR3 has 11 amino acids. V was clipped by 5 bases and J by 6 bases, with 5 bases between them. Germline values: CDR1 MDHEN, CDR2 SYDVKM.

In DNA form, the CDR3 reads TGTGCCAGCAGCTTGTTGCAGACAGGGATTAGTGAGCAGTTCTTC. Translation: CASSLLQTGISEQFF. The V gene is TRBV7-2, the J gene TRBJ2-1; 7 bases fit TRBD1. The trim removed 3 bases at V and 9 bases at J, leaving 11 bases unmatched. Germline assignment: CDR1 SGHTA and CDR2 FQGNSA. CDR3 length: 15 amino acids.

The chain joins TRBV7-2 to TRBJ2-7, with 10 bases aligning to TRBD2. J gave up 4 bases and V 1 base, and 7 bases lay outside the gene matches. CDR3 size: 16 residues. Germline V lookup: CDR1 SGHTA, CDR2 FQGNSA. CDR3 bases: TGTGCCAGCAGCTTAGTCTCTGGGACTAGCGTATACGAGCAGTACTTC. Amino acid sequence: CASSLVSGTSVYEQYF.

J is TRBJ2-7 and V is TRBV6-5; 10 bases fit TRBD2. The V gene end was trimmed by 5 bases and the J gene end by 5 bases; junction bases not matched to a gene: 9. The germline gives CDR1 MNHEY, CDR2 SVGAGI. CDR3 length: 15 residues. CDR3 protein: CASSTIAGGFDEQYF. CDR3 coding DNA: TGTGCCAGCAGTACGATAGCGGGAGGTTTCGACGAGCAGTACTTC.

Regarding this clone: This CDR3 is also generated by other DNA sequences in the sample. The chain has TRBV9 and TRBJ2-5; the D is unclear. Looked up from germline, CDR1 is SGDLS and CDR2 is YYNGEE. V was cut by 3 bases and J by 5 bases, with 11 bases left in between. The CDR3 is made up of 13 amino acids. In DNA, the CDR3 is TGTGCCAGCAGCGGGTCCCCTGGGGAGACCCAGTACTTC. Protein: CASSGSPGETQYF.

This rearrangement joins TRBV4-3 to TRBJ2-1, with 8 bases matching TRBD2. The germline V gene encodes CDR1 LGHNA and CDR2 YSLEER. This CDR3 contains 17 residues. V trimming: 4 bases; J trimming: 3 bases; junction bases outside the gene matches: 11. CDR3 in DNA: TGCGCCAGCAGCCCCCACCCCATAGCGGGAAGCTACAATGAGCAGTTCTTC. It yields the protein CASSPHPIAGSYNEQFF.

The rearrangement joins TRBV5-4 to TRBJ2-1, with TRBD2 matching 13 bases. The CDR3 consists of 16 residues. Germline trimming cut 0 bases from V and 7 bases from J; bases unmatched to any gene: 4. The germline V gene has CDR1 SGHNT and CDR2 YYREEE (reference sequence). The CDR3 nucleotides read TGTGCCAGCAGCTTGGGACTAGCGGGGGGAGGGAATGAGCAGTTCTTC. Its protein product is CASSLGLAGGGNEQFF.